In this sample, the clone carrying this TCR beta chain turned up many times. Its antigen is not known. These data are taken from a study of blood T cells in healthy people across ages. Germline CDR1 SGHVS, CDR2 FQNEAQ. This CDR3 is 14 amino acids long. V shed 3 bases and J shed 4 bases, with 12 bases lying between them. Next came a second PCR, run for about 6 to 12 cycles, which used a sample-barcoded 5' primer along with a J-beta primer mix. Each CDR3 protein is one row after TCRdb ran MiXCR on the 5' RACE reads. In the table there are about 640,000 distinct CDR3 sequences, about 28% of which are singletons. Findings of the study overall: With age, beta diversity per million T cells declined roughly linearly, significantly by around 43.

This TCR came from a woman aged 80 or older in good health. The sample was blood. J is TRBJ2-5 and V is TRBV7-8; D not certain. The CDR3 region has the DNA TGTGCCAGCAGCTTCATTGGGGTCACAGAGACCCAGTACTTC. As protein: CASSFIGVTETQYF.